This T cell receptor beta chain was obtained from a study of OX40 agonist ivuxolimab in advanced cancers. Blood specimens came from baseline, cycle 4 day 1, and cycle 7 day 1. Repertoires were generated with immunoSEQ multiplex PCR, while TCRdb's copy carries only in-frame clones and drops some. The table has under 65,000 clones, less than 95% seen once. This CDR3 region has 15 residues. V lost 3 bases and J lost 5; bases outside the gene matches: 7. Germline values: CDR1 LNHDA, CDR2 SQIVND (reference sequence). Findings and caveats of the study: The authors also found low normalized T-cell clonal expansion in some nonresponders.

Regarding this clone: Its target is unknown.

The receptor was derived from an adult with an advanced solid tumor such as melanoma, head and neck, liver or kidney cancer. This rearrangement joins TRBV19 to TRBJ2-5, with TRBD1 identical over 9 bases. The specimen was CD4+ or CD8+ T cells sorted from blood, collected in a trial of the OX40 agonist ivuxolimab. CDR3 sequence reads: CASSIQTGGMETQYF. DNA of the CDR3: TGTGCCAGTAGTATCCAGACAGGGGGAATGGAGACCCAGTACTTC.